Each of the 27 T cell receptor beta chains below was sequenced from the same sample in a study of vaccination effects on CD4 cells after COVID-19. Cells that had been cultured for nine to eleven days were the source of isolated CD4+ T cells. Participants were given two doses of BNT162b2 or mRNA-1273 vaccine. The table came from immunoSEQ multiplex PCR; TCRdb's copy has only in-frame clones and leaves some out. The table includes tens of thousands of clones, around 79% detected once. No antigen is known for these receptors. This sample comprised CD4+ T cells from PBMCs cultured without peptide, obtained after COVID-19 vaccination. The receptor set was obtained from a human donor who received a COVID-19 vaccine.

This clone has just a few counts. The chain carries TRBV7-8 and TRBJ1-1, with no clear D. V was pared by 7 bases and J by 1 base, with 13 bases between. Per germline, CDR1 SGHVS and CDR2 FQNEAQ. The CDR3 length is 14 residues. The CDR3 spells CASTPAGRNTEAFF. As DNA, the CDR3 is TGTGCCAGCACGCCAGCGGGCAGGAACACTGAAGCTTTCTTT.

The chain carries TRBV7-8 and TRBJ1-4, with D uncertain. The CDR3 loop spans 16 amino acids. Per germline, CDR1 SGHVS and CDR2 FQNEAQ. Trimming cost V 3 bases and J 0 bases, with 11 bases left between them. CDR3 DNA sequence: TGTGCCAGCAGCTTGCTTCCGGCAGCAACTAATGAAAAACTGTTTTTT. Amino acid sequence: CASSLLPAATNEKLFF.

The chain couples TRBV29-1 to TRBJ1-5; possibly TRBD1 for D (5 bases). The CDR3 consists of 13 residues. The germline V gene encodes CDR1 SQVTM and CDR2 ANQGSEA. The germline V and J ends were trimmed by 4 bases and 4 bases, with 11 bases remaining between them. CDR3 region: CSVAGQGNQPQHF. The DNA of the CDR3 is TGCAGCGTTGCGGGGCAAGGTAATCAGCCCCAGCATTTT.

The V call is TRBV24-1, the J call TRBJ1-1; D possibly corresponds to TRBD1 (6 bases). Deletions cut 2 bases from V and 4 bases from J, with 13 bases between. The CDR3 length is 15 residues. CDR1 is KGHDR and CDR2 is SFDVKD in the germline V gene. CDR3 nucleotide sequence: TGTGCCACCAGTGATTCTGCGCGGGGGCCCACTGAAGCTTTCTTT. It translates to CATSDSARGPTEAFF.

This chain connects TRBV7-2 to TRBJ1-2; D remains ambiguous. Trimming left V 1 base short and J 8 bases short, with 11 bases between. Germline assignment: CDR1 SGHTA and CDR2 FQGNSA. This CDR3 spans 13 amino acids. CDR3 in DNA: TGTGCCAGCAGCTTAGAAACACACCAGGGCTACACCTTC. The encoded protein is CASSLETHQGYTF.

The chain couples TRBV7-2 to TRBJ1-5; D is possibly TRBD1 (5 bases). The germline gives CDR1 SGHTA, CDR2 FQGNSA. Trimming removed 3 bases from V and 6 bases from J, with 9 bases in between. This CDR3 region has 13 residues. CDR3 nucleotide sequence: TGTGCCAGCAGCTTGGTAGGGGCTCAGCCCCAGCATTTT. This codes for CASSLVGAQPQHF.

This chain joins TRBV9 and TRBJ1-3, with D unresolved. Germline CDR1 is SGDLS and CDR2 is YYNGEE. V shed 0 bases and J shed 4 bases, with 11 bases lying between them. This CDR3 contains 15 residues. The CDR3 nucleotides read TGTGCCAGCAGCGTAGAAGGGATACGGGGAAACACCATATATTTT. Translating gives CASSVEGIRGNTIYF.

CDR3 in amino acids: CASSQDARLAGYTENTDTQYF. Here the CDR3 DNA reads TGTGCCAGCAGCCAAGATGCCCGGCTAGCGGGGTACACAGAAAACACAGATACGCAGTATTTT. The chain employs TRBV14 and TRBJ2-3, with 9 bases matching TRBD2. In germline, CDR1 is SGHDN, CDR2 FVKESK. Trimming removed 0 bases from V and 2 bases from J; junction bases left unmatched: 18. This CDR3 spans 21 amino acids.

The J gene is TRBJ1-6, the V gene TRBV19; D might be TRBD1 (5 bases). V lost 5 bases to trimming and J lost 7 bases, with 12 bases between them. CDR3 size: 14 residues. The germline CDR1 and CDR2 sequences are LNHDA and SQIVND (reference sequence). This chain's CDR3 is CASSGTDRNSPLHF. CDR3 DNA: TGTGCCAGTAGTGGGACGGACCGAAATTCACCCCTCCACTTT.

The V and J genes are TRBV30 and TRBJ1-3, with a tentative D call TRBD1 (5 bases). The V gene's germline CDR1 is GTSNPN and CDR2 SVGIG (reference sequence). The V end lost 4 bases, the J end lost 4 bases, and 17 bases lay between the germline ends. This CDR3 region has 15 residues. CDR3 residues: CAWKDRDQFGNTIYF. CDR3 DNA: TGTGCCTGGAAAGACCGGGACCAGTTCGGAAACACCATATATTTT.

V gene TRBV6-5 combines with J gene TRBJ2-7, with no clear D. This CDR3 has 10 residues. The V gene lost 5 bases and the J gene lost 2 bases, with 1 base spanning the gap. CDR1 MNHEY and CDR2 SVGAGI come from the germline V gene. In DNA, the CDR3 is TGTGCCAGCAGTCCCTACGAGCAGTACGTC. As protein: CASSPYEQYV.

The chain carries TRBV7-9 and TRBJ2-7; D may be TRBD1 (6 bases). The CDR3 is 13 residues long. Per the germline V gene, CDR1 is SEHNR and CDR2 is FQNEAQ (reference sequence). Trimming removed 6 bases from V and 4 bases from J, with 13 bases in between. The CDR3 is CASSQTGSYEQYV. In DNA, the CDR3 is TGTGCCAGCAGTCAAACAGGGTCATACGAGCAGTACGTC.

This clone appeared a few times. The chain employs TRBV7-9 and TRBJ1-1; tentatively, D is TRBD1 (5 bases). Germline V gives CDR1 SEHNR, CDR2 FQNEAQ (reference sequence). V lost 5 bases, J lost 3 bases, and 10 bases lay in between. The CDR3 covers 13 residues. CDR3 residues: CASSLIRDTEAFF. The DNA for the CDR3 is TGTGCCAGCAGCCTAATCAGGGACACTGAAGCTTTCTTT.

This clone has a single count. CDR3 sequence: CASSFRQGDGYTF. The CDR3 DNA sequence: TGTGCCAGCAGTTTCCGACAGGGAGATGGCTACACCTTC. The V and J genes are TRBV7-3 and TRBJ1-2; TRBD1 aligns across 7 bases. Germline lookup yields CDR1 SGHTA and CDR2 FQGTGA. Germline trimming cut 6 bases from V and 6 bases from J; bases unmatched to any gene: 7. The CDR3 contains 13 residues.

The chain joins TRBV6-6 to TRBJ2-3; 9 bases match TRBD2. The CDR3 totals 17 residues. Trimming took 5 bases from V and 0 from J; bases not matched to a gene: 9. Germline CDR1 reads MNHNY; CDR2 reads SVGAGI (reference sequence). The CDR3 coding sequence is TGTGCCAGCAGTCCCTCCAGCGGGGGGTCTAGCACAGATACGCAGTATTTT. Its translation is CASSPSSGGSSTDTQYF.

This clone was detected a few times. The chain recombines TRBV2 with TRBJ2-1, with D tentatively TRBD2 (6 bases). Germline loops: CDR1 SNHLY, CDR2 FYNNEI. Trimming removed 4 bases at V and 5 bases at J, with 12 bases between. The CDR3 is made up of 14 amino acids. The CDR3 DNA sequence: TGTGCCAGCAGTGCGGGGGTATCCCACAATGAGCAGTTCTTC. Protein product: CASSAGVSHNEQFF.

The chain couples TRBV19 to TRBJ2-4; 8 bases fit TRBD1. Looked up from germline, CDR1 is LNHDA and CDR2 is SQIVND (reference sequence). There are 12 residues in the CDR3. V shed 4 bases, J shed 8 bases, and the junction held 1 base outside the gene matches. Here the CDR3 DNA reads TGTGCCAGTAGTAACAGGGGGGACATTCAGTACTTC. Residues: CASSNRGDIQYF. The full variable domain, with the rest looked up from reference TRBV19 and TRBJ2-4, is DGGITQSPKYLFRKEGQNVTLSCEQNLNHDAMYWYRQDPGQGLRLIYYSQIVNDFQKGDIAEGYSVSREKKESFPLTVTSAQKNPTAFYLCASSNRGDIQYFGAGTRLSVL.

This clone has just a few counts. V is TRBV7-7 and J is TRBJ2-1, with D possibly being TRBD2 (6 bases). The CDR3 is made up of 14 amino acids. Trimming stripped 4 bases from V and 9 bases from J, with 16 bases between. Germline loops: CDR1 SSHAT, CDR2 FNYEAQ (reference sequence). The CDR3 loop reads CASSWTSGEGEQFF. The CDR3 bases are TGTGCCAGCAGCTGGACCTCGGGGGAAGGTGAGCAGTTCTTC.

The gene calls are TRBV6-5 and TRBJ1-4; TRBD1 matches 7 bases. The CDR3 spans 14 residues. After removal of 7 bases from V and 3 bases from J, the junction contained 5 bases not matched to a gene. Per the germline V gene, CDR1 is MNHEY and CDR2 is SVGAGI. The CDR3 protein is CASNIGTANEKLFF. The CDR3 DNA is TGTGCCAGCAACATCGGGACAGCTAATGAAAAACTGTTTTTT.

The chain carries TRBV6-5 and TRBJ1-1; no clear D. Germline CDR1 reads MNHEY; CDR2 reads SVGAGI. The CDR3 runs to 13 residues. Trimming cost V 2 bases and J 3 bases, with 7 bases left between them. Here the CDR3 reads CASSYNRDTEAFF. Here the CDR3 DNA reads TGTGCCAGCAGTTACAATCGTGACACTGAAGCTTTCTTT.

Only a few counts were recorded for this clone. This chain uses TRBV18 with TRBJ1-5; 7 bases are shared with TRBD1. CDR1 and CDR2 from the germline V gene are KGHSH and LQKENI. The CDR3 contains 14 residues. V gave up 5 bases and J gave up 1 base; unmatched junction bases: 2. The CDR3 is CASSGTASNQPQHF. The CDR3 DNA follows: TGTGCCAGCTCAGGGACAGCGAGCAATCAGCCCCAGCATTTT.

This clone occurred once. The chain uses TRBV28 and TRBJ1-5; 7 bases align to TRBD1. CDR1 and CDR2 from the germline V gene are MDHEN and SYDVKM. The length of the CDR3 is 15 residues. V shed 2 bases, J shed 4 bases, and the junction held 5 bases outside the gene matches. The chain's CDR3 is CASSLDRVGNQPQHF. The CDR3 coding sequence is TGTGCCAGCAGTTTAGACAGGGTAGGGAATCAGCCCCAGCATTTT.

The chain couples TRBV7-2 to TRBJ1-6; maybe TRBD1 (5 bases). The CDR3 runs to 16 residues. The germline gives CDR1 SGHTA, CDR2 FQGNSA. V was pared by 7 bases and J by 2 bases, with 15 bases between. The CDR3 protein is CASTFQGLTYNSPLHF. The CDR3 region has the DNA TGTGCCAGCACCTTTCAGGGTTTAACCTATAATTCACCCCTCCACTTT.

The chain employs TRBV5-1 and TRBJ2-2; tentatively, D is TRBD1 (5 bases). The CDR3 has 16 residues. Germline CDR1 SGHRS, CDR2 YFSETQ. Trimming removed 0 bases from V and 0 bases from J, with 9 bases in between. CDR3 sequence (DNA): TGCGCCAGCAGCTTGGTCCCAGGGTCGAACACCGGGGAGCTGTTTTTT. It is translated as CASSLVPGSNTGELFF.

The chain links TRBV2 to TRBJ1-6; no definite D call. The V end lost 6 bases, the J end lost 5 bases, and 14 bases lay between the germline ends. CDR3 length: 15 residues. Germline lookup yields CDR1 SNHLY and CDR2 FYNNEI. The CDR3 DNA reads TGTGCCAGCAGCCCCACGGGAGGGAATAATTCACCCCTCCACTTT. It translates to CASSPTGGNNSPLHF.

This clone was found a few times. This chain links TRBV5-1 with TRBJ2-2, with 11 bases fitting TRBD2. V dropped 0 bases and J dropped 5; count of bases not matched to a gene: 0. Germline assignment: CDR1 SGHRS and CDR2 YFSETQ. The CDR3 length is 15 residues. The CDR3 DNA reads TGCGCCAGCAGCTTGGGGACTAGCGGGACCGGGGAGCTGTTTTTT. This encodes CASSLGTSGTGELFF.

This chain joins TRBV28 and TRBJ1-1, with D perhaps matching TRBD1 (5 bases). The V and J ends lost 3 bases and 0 bases respectively, with 17 bases between them. CDR3 size: 17 residues. CDR1 and CDR2 from the germline V gene are MDHEN and SYDVKM. DNA for the CDR3: TGTGCCAGCAGTTTGTACGGAGCGGGGACGGTGAACACTGAAGCTTTCTTT. This sequence encodes CASSLYGAGTVNTEAFF.